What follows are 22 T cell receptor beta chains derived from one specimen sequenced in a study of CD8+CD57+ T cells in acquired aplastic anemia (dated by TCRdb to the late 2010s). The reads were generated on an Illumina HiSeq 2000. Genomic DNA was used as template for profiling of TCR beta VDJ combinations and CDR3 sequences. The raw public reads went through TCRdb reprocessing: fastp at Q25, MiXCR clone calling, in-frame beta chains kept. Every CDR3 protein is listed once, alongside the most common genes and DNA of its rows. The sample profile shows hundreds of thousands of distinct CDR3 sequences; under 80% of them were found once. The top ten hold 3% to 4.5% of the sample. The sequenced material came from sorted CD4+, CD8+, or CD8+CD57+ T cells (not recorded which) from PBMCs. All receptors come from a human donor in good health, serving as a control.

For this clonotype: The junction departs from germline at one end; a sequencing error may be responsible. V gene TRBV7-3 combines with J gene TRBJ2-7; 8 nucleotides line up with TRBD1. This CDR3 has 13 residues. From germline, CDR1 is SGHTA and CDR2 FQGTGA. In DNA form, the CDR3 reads TGTGCCAGCAGCCGCAGGGGGCGAGAAGAGCAGAACTTC. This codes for CASSRRGREEQNF.

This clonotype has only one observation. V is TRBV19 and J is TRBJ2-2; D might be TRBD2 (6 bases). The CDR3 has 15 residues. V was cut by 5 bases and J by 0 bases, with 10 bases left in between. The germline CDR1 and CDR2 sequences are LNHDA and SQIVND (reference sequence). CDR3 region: CASSRAGTNTGELFF. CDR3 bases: TGTGCCAGTAGTCGAGCGGGCACGAACACCGGGGAGCTGTTTTTT.

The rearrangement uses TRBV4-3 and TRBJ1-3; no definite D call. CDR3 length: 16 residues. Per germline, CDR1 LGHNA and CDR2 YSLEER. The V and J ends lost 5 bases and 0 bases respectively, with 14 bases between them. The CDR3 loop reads CASSRDTTRSGNTIYF. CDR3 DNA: TGCGCCAGCAGCAGAGATACGACACGCTCTGGAAACACCATATATTTT.

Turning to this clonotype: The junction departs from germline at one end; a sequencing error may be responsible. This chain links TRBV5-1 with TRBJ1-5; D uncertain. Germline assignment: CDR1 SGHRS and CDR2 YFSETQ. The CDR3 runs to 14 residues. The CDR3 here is CASSWAGGNQPQHF. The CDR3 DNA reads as TGTGCCAGCAGTTGGGCAGGCGGCAATCAGCCCCAGCATTTT.

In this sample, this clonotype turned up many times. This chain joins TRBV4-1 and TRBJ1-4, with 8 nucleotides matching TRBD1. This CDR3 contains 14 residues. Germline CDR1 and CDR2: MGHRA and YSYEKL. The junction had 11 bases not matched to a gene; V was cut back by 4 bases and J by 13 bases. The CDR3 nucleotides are TGCGCCAGCAGCCGACGACAGGGGAAGGAGGGACTGTTTTTT. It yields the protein CASSRRQGKEGLFF.

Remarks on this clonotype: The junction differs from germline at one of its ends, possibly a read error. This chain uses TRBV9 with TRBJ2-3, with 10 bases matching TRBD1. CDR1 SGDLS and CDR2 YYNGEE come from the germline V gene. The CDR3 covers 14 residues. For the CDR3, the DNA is TGTGCCAGCAGCGCAACGGGCGACAGGGGGCAGGCAGATTTT. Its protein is CASSATGDRGQADF.

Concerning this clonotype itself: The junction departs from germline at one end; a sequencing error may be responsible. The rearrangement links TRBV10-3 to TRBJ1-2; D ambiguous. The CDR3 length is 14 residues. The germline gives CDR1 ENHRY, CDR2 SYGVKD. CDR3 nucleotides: TGTGCCACCAGTGAGGTGGACTTCTCCTATGGCTACTACTTC. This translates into CATSEVDFSYGYYF.

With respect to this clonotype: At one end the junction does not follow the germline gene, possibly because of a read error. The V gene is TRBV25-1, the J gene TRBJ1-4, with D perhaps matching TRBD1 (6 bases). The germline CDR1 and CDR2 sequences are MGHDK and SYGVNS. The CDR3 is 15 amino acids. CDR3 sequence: CTSSGTGSGGEKLFF. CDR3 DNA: TGTACCAGCAGTGGCACAGGGTCGGGTGGCGAAAAGCTGTTTTTT.

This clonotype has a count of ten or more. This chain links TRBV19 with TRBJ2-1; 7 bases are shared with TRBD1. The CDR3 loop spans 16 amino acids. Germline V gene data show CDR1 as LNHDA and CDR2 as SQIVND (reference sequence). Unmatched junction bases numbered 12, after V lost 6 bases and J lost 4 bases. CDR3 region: CASRSRTGGGYNEQFF. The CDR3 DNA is TGTGCCAGTAGATCGCGGACAGGAGGAGGATACAATGAGCAGTTCTTC.

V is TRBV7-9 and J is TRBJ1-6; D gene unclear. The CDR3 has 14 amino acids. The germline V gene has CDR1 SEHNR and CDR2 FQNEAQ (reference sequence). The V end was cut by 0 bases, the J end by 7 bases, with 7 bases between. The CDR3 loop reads CASSLANGNSPLHF. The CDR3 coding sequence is TGTGCCAGCAGCTTAGCGAACGGCAATTCACCCCTCCACTTT.

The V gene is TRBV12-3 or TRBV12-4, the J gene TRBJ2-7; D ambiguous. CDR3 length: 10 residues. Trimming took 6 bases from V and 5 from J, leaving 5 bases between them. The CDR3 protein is CASRANEQYF. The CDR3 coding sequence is TGTGCCAGCAGGGCCAACGAGCAGTACTTC.

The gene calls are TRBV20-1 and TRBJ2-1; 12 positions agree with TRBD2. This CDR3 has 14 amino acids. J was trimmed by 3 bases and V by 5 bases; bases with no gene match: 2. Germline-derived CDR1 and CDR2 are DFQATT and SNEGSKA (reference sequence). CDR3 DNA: TGCAGTGCTCCGGGACTAGCGGGCTACAATGAGCAGTTCTTC. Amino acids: CSAPGLAGYNEQFF.

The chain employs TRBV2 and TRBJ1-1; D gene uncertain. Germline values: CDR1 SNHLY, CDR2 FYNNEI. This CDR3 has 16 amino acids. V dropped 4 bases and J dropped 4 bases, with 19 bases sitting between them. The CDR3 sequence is CASSASGRVRGTEAFF. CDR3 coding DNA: TGTGCCAGCAGTGCCTCGGGGAGGGTACGAGGCACTGAAGCTTTCTTT.

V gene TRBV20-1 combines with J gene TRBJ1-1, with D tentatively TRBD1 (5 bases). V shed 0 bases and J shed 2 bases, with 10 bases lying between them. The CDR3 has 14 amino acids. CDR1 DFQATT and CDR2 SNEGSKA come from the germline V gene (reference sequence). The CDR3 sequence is CSARDQGPNTEAFF. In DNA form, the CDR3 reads TGCAGTGCTAGAGATCAGGGACCAAACACTGAAGCTTTCTTT.

CDR3 DNA: TGTGCCAGCAGCTGGAATACCCCAACAGGGGGCTATAGCAATCAGCCCCAGCATTTT. This sequence encodes CASSWNTPTGGYSNQPQHF. The chain links TRBV5-8 to TRBJ1-5; 9 bases line up with TRBD1. V dropped 3 bases and J dropped 0; count of bases not matched to a gene: 13. This CDR3 is 19 amino acids long. The V gene's germline CDR1 is SGHTS and CDR2 YDEGEE.

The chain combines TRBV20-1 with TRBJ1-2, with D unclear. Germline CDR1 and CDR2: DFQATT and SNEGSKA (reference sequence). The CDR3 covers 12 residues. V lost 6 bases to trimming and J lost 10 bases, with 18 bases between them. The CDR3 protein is CSAIFNALIYTF. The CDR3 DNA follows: TGCAGTGCCATATTTAACGCCCTGATCTACACCTTC.

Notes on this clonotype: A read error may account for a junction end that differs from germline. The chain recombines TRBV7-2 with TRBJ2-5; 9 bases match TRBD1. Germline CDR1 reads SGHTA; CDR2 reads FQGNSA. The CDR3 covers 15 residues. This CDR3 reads CASSLPRDRVRETYF. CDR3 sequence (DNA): TGCGCCAGCAGCCTACCACGGGACAGGGTACGAGAGACCTACTTC.

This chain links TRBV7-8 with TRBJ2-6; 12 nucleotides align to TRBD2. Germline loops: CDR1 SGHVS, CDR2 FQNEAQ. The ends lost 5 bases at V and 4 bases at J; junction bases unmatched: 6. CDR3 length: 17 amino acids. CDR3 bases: TGTGCCAGCAGCCCCCTAGCGGGAGGGCCAGGGGCCAACGTCCTGACTTTC. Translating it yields CASSPLAGGPGANVLTF.

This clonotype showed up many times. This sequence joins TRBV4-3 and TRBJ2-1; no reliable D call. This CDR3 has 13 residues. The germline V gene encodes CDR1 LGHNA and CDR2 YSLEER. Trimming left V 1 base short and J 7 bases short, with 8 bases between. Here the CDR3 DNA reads TGCGCCAGCAGCCAAGCGGACCGGAATGAGCAGTTCTTC. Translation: CASSQADRNEQFF.

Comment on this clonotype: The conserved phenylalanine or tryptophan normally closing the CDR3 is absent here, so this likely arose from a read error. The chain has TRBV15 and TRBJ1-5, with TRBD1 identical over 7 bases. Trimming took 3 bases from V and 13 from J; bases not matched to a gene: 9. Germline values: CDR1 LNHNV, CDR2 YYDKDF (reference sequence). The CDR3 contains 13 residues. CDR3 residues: CATSSLGDSHQHH. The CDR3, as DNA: TGTGCCACCAGCAGTCTTGGGGACAGCCATCAGCATCAT.

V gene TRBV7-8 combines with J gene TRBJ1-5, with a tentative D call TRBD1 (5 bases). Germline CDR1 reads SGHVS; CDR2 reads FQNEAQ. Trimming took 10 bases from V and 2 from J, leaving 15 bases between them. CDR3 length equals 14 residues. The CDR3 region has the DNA TGTGCCACCGAGAGCCAGGGAGGCAATCAGCCCCAGCATTTT. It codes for CATESQGGNQPQHF.

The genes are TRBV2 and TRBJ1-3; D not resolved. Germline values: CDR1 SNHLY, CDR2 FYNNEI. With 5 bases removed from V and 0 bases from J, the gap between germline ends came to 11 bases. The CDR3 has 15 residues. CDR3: CASSSTEYSGNTIYF. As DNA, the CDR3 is TGTGCCAGCAGTTCGACGGAATACTCTGGAAACACCATATATTTT.